Listed here is a single TCR beta chain. This sample was taken from a study of patients and donors after allogeneic stem cell transplantation. Between the trimmed V and J ends, which lost 0 bases and 6 bases, there was a span of 12 bases. The CDR3 extends over 15 amino acids. CDR1 is SNHLY and CDR2 is FYNNEI in the germline V gene. A single record per CDR3 protein comes from TCRdb applying MiXCR to the RT-PCR reads. This table holds roughly 140,000 distinct CDR3 sequences, roughly two fifths found once. The sample taken for sequencing was blood, either unsorted or a sorted T cell fraction (not recorded which). The V and J genes are TRBV2 and TRBJ1-5; possible D gene TRBD1, 6 bases. The origin of this receptor is a human donor who was either an allogeneic HSCT recipient or a stem cell or donor lymphocyte infusion donor (not recorded which). It is not recorded whose cells these are; they may come from a transplant donor. The CDR3 sequence is CASSEATGAAQPQHF. In DNA, the CDR3 is TGTGCCAGCAGTGAAGCGACGGGGGCCGCTCAGCCCCAGCATTTT.